This T cell receptor beta chain is drawn from a study of T-cell reconstitution after alpha-beta-depleted transplantation in children. The study, taken as a whole, reports: As was reported, about two months after transplant, alpha-beta T cells came from several hundred expanded graft clones. Some patients' high day-60 TCRbeta diversity was traced to surviving recipient T cells and thymic progenitors. A year post-transplant, T-cell counts and diversity derived mostly from newly produced T cells.

V was trimmed by 6 bases and J by 4 bases, leaving 16 bases between them. CDR3 size: 15 residues. Unique molecular identifiers were incorporated into the prepared TCRbeta library. TCRdb re-derived calls from the PCR reads in MiXCR, one entry per CDR3 protein. The table shows approximately 400,000 distinct CDR3 sequences, with 15% to 20% occurring only once. Worth noting for this clonotype: Its antigen is unknown.

The origin of this receptor is a boy under two years old who had a stem cell transplant for Wiskott-Aldrich syndrome, so the T cells may come from the graft donor. V is TRBV12-3 or TRBV12-4 and J is TRBJ2-1, with D possibly being TRBD2 (5 bases). The sample consisted of PBMCs, mostly from graft donor cells, taken 360 days after TCRalphabeta/CD19-depleted stem cell transplant. The CDR3 DNA sequence: TGTGCCAGCAGCCCCAGCATAGCGCTTTACAATGAGCAGTTCTTC. Protein sequence: CASSPSIALYNEQFF.